One TCR beta chain is described in this entry. Germline V gene lookup returns CDR1 SGHTA and CDR2 FQGNSA. Trimming cost V 5 bases and J 0 bases, with 11 bases left between them. This CDR3 comprises 16 residues. TCRdb's table, derived via immunoSEQ multiplex PCR, lists solely in-frame clones and lacks some. The sample includes about 22,000 clones, 88% of them seen just once. The data were obtained in a study of OX40 agonist ivuxolimab in advanced cancers. Whole-study context: Enrollees could have had prior anti-PD-1, anti-PD-L1 or anti-CTLA-4 therapy, which under 50% had received.

This sequence originates from an adult with an advanced solid tumor such as melanoma, head and neck, liver or kidney cancer. The rearrangement joins TRBV7-2 to TRBJ2-6; D gene unclear. Sequencing was performed on CD4+ or CD8+ T cells sorted from blood, taken in a trial of the OX40 agonist ivuxolimab. CDR3: CASSVVHHSGANVLTF. In DNA, the CDR3 is TGTGCCAGCAGCGTAGTTCATCACTCTGGGGCCAACGTCCTGACTTTC.